This record covers a single TCR beta chain. The antigen is undetermined. The data stem from a study of T cell responses to AZD1222 COVID-19 vaccine. Study-level results: The donor cohort was predominantly white British with a female majority, and clonal diversity may have been underestimated.

Germline lookup yields CDR1 SGHAT and CDR2 FQNNGV. The CDR3 length is 12 residues. V was cut by 5 bases and J by 1 base, with 5 bases left in between. The data were produced by immunoSEQ multiplex PCR, yet TCRdb's version contains in-frame clones alone and is incomplete. The sample contains fewer than 90,000 clones, approximately 90% of which appear only once. This rearrangement joins TRBV11-2 to TRBJ2-5; D gene uncertain. This sequence was found in an adult in good health. Specimen: peripheral blood, collected on day 0 of AZD1222 vaccination. CDR3 sequence: CASSPLQETQYF. The CDR3 DNA sequence: TGTGCCAGCAGCCCCCTCCAAGAGACCCAGTACTTC. The full variable domain, completed using reference TRBV11-2 and TRBJ2-5, is EAGVAQSPRYKIIEKRQSVAFWCNPISGHATLYWYQQILGQGPKLLIQFQNNGVVDDSQLPKDRFSAERLKGVDSTLKIQPAKLEDSAVYLCASSPLQETQYFGPGTRLLVL.